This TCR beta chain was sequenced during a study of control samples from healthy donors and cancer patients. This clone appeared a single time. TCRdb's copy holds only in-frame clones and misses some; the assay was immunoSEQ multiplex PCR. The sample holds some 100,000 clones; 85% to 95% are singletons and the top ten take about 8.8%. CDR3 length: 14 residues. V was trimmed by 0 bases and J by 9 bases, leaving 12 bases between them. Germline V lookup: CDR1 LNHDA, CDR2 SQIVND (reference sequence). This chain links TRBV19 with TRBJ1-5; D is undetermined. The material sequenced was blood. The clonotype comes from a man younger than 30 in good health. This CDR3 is CASSIDTGLRPQHF. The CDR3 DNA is TGTGCCAGTAGTATAGATACGGGCTTACGGCCCCAGCATTTT. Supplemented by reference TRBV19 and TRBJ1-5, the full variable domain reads DGGITQSPKYLFRKEGQNVTLSCEQNLNHDAMYWYRQDPGQGLRLIYYSQIVNDFQKGDIAEGYSVSREKKESFPLTVTSAQKNPTAFYLCASSIDTGLRPQHFGDGTRLSIL.